Many counts were recorded for the clone carrying this TCR beta chain. Its antigen is not known. The sample is drawn from a study of neurological immune-mediated disorders. General study results and limits: HTLV-1-associated myelopathy had the most TCR clonal expansion, whereas multiple sclerosis had the least (lower than in healthy controls). The study found no CDR3 amino acid sequences shared by expanded clones across subjects, suggesting private repertoires in all groups.

Germline V gives CDR1 DFQATT, CDR2 SNEGSKA (reference sequence). The V segment lost 4 bases and the J segment 11 bases; nucleotides outside the gene matches: 18. The CDR3 loop spans 15 amino acids. The authors produced cDNA by 5'RACE using 10-nucleotide random UMIs. TCRdb used MiXCR to reprocess the 5' RACE reads, holding one entry per CDR3 protein. Of about 36,000 distinct CDR3 sequences in the sample, 10% were seen once. This clonotype was obtained from a woman in her thirties with HTLV-1-associated myelopathy (HAM/TSP). The genes are TRBV20-1 and TRBJ1-1, with 8 bases lining up with TRBD1. Material for sequencing was PBMCs. CDR3 protein: CSATPLYDRGIRAFF. The CDR3, as DNA: TGCAGTGCTACACCCTTATATGACAGGGGAATAAGGGCTTTCTTT.